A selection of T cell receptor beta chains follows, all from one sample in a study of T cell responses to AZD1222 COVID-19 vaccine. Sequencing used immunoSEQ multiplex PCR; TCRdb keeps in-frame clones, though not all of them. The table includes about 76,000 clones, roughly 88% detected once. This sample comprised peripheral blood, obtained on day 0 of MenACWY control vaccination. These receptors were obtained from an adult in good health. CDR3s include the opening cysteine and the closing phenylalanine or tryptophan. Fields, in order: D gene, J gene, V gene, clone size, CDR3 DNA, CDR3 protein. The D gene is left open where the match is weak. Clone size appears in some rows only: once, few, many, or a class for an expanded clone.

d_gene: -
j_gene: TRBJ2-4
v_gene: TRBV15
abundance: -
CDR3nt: TGTGCCACCAGCAGAGATCACGGGGGGCAGCGCATTCAGTACTTC
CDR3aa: CATSRDHGGQRIQYF

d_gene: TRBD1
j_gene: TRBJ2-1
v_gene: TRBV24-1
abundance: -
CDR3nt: TGTGCCACCAGTGATTCATTGGACAGGGACTCGTTCTTC
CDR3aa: CATSDSLDRDSFF

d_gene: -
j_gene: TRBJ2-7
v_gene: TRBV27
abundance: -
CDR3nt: TGTGCCAGCAGTCTCAGTCGCAGCTCCTACGAGCAGTACTTC
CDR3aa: CASSLSRSSYEQYF

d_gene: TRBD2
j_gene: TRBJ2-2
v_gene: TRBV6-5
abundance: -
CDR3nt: TGTGCCAGCAGGGGACTAGCGGTAAACACCGGGGAGCTGTTTTTT
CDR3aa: CASRGLAVNTGELFF

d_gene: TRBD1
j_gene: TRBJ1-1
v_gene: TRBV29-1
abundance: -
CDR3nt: TGCAGCGTTGAAAGGGACAGTGAAGCTTTCTTT
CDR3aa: CSVERDSEAFF

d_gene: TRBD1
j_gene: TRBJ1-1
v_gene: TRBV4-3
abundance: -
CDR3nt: TGCGCCAGCAGCCGAGCAGGGGGTTTCACTGAAGCTTTCTTT
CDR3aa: CASSRAGGFTEAFF

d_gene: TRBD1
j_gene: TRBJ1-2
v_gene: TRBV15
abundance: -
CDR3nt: TGTGCCACCAGCTATGGACAGGGGGCCATAGGGGATGGCTACACCTTC
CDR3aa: CATSYGQGAIGDGYTF

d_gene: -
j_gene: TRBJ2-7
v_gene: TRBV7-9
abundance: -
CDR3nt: TGTGCCAGCAGCACCGGGCCCTTGAGGGAGCAGTACTTC
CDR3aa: CASSTGPLREQYF

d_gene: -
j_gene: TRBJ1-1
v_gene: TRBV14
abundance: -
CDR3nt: TGTGCCAGCAGCCAAGTTGACGGGGGGAAAGCTTTCTTT
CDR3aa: CASSQVDGGKAFF

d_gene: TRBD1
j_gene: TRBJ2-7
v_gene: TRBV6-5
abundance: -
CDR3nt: TGTGCCAGCAGAGGCGGACAGGGAGATTTCTACGAGCAGTACTTC
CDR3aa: CASRGGQGDFYEQYF

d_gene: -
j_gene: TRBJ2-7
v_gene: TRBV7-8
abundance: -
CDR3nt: TGTGCCAGCAGCTTAGGGGAGCCAACGGAGGAGTACTTC
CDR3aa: CASSLGEPTEEYF

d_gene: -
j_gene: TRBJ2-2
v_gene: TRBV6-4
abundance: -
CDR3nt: TGTGCCAGCAGTGTCGAAGAAGGGACCGGGGAGCTGTTTTTT
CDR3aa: CASSVEEGTGELFF

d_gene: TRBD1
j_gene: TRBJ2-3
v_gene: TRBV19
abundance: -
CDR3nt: TGTGCCAGTAGTAGGAGAGGGGACAGGGGGCCCCTTGGTACGCAGTATTTT
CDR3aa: CASSRRGDRGPLGTQYF

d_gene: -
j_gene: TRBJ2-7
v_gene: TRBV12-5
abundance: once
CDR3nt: TGTGCTAGTGGTTTGATGGGCGGAGTGCAGTACTTC
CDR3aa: CASGLMGGVQYF

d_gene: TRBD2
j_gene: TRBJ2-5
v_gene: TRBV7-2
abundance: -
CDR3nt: TGTGCCAGCAGCCTAGCGGGAGGGTATCAAGAGACCCAGTACTTC
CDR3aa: CASSLAGGYQETQYF

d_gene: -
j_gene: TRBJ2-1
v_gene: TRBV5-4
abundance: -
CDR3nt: TGTGCCAGCAGCTTGGGCGGGAACTCCTACAATGAGCAGTTCTTC
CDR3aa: CASSLGGNSYNEQFF

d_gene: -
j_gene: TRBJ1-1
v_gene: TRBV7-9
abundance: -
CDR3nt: TGTGCCAGCAGCTTCCTCAGTCTGTTGAACACTGAAGCTTTCTTT
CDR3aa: CASSFLSLLNTEAFF

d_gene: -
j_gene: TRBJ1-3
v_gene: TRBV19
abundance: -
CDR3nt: TGTGCGGGGGTGGCCTACGAAGGCGGAAACACCATATATTTT
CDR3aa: CAGVAYEGGNTIYF

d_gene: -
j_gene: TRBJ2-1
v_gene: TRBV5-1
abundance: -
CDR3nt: TGCGCCAGCAGCCTCGGGACACTGAACAACAATGAGCAGTTCTTC
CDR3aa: CASSLGTLNNNEQFF

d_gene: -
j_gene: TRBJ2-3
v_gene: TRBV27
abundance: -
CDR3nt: TGTGCCAGCAGTCGCCCAGGCGAGGTAACAGATACGCAGTATTTT
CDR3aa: CASSRPGEVTDTQYF

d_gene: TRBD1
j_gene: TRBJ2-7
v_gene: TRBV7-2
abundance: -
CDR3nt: TGTGCCAGCAGGGGACAGGGTACCTACGAGCAGTACTTC
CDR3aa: CASRGQGTYEQYF

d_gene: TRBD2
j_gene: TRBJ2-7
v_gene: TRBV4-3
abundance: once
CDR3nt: TGCGCCAGCAGCCTCGGACTAGCGGGGGTACCCTACGAGCAGTACTTC
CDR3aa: CASSLGLAGVPYEQYF